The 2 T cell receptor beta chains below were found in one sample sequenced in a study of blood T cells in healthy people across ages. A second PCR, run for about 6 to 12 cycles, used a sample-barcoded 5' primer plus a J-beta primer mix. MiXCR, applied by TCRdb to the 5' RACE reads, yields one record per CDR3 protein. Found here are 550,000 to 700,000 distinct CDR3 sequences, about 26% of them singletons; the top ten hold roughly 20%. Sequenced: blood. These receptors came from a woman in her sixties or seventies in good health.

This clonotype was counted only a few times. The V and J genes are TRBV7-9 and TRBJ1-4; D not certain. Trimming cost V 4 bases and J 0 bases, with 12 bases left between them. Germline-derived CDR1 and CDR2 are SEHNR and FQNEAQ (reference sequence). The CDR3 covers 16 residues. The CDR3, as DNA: TGTGCCAGCAGCTCCCGAGGAGGGCCAACTAATGAAAAACTGTTTTTT. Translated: CASSSRGGPTNEKLFF.

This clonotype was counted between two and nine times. Here the CDR3 DNA reads TGTGCCAGCAGTTTCACCGGGACAGGCACGAGCTCCTATAATTCACCCCTCCACTTT. It translates to CASSFTGTGTSSYNSPLHF. This rearrangement joins TRBV6-5 to TRBJ1-6; 8 nucleotides match TRBD1. The V segment lost 4 bases and the J segment 0 bases; nucleotides outside the gene matches: 11. Germline V CDR1 and CDR2: MNHEY, SVGAGI. The length of the CDR3 is 19 residues.